A single sample gave rise to the 20 T cell receptor beta chains below, sequenced in a study of control samples from healthy donors and cancer patients. The repertoire was sequenced with immunoSEQ multiplex PCR; TCRdb's copy has only in-frame clones and lacks some. Seen here are fewer than 200,000 clones, 85% to 90% observed once, and the top ten hold 1.4%. The sequenced material came from blood. These receptors all stem from a woman aged 45-60 years in good health.

By share, this clone ranks as medium-sized. The J gene is TRBJ2-1, the V gene TRBV3-1 (or the pseudogene TRBV3-2); TRBD2 aligns across 9 bases. The CDR3 has 16 residues. Germline values: CDR1 LGHDT, CDR2 YNNKEL (reference sequence). V was pared by 5 bases and J by 9 bases, with 14 bases of the junction left unmatched. CDR3 in amino acids: CASSALKVAGDPEQFF. The CDR3, as DNA: TGTGCCAGCAGCGCCCTTAAGGTAGCGGGAGACCCTGAGCAGTTCTTC.

The rearrangement links TRBV6-5 to TRBJ2-2; D gene ambiguous. V was clipped by 8 bases and J by 1 base, with 8 bases between them. This CDR3 comprises 13 residues. CDR1 is MNHEY, CDR2 SVGAGI, per germline. This CDR3 reads CASRSGNTGELFF. The DNA for the CDR3 is TGTGCCAGCCGTTCAGGGAACACCGGGGAGCTGTTTTTT.

J is TRBJ2-6 and V is TRBV7-2; no definite D call. Trimming removed 1 base at V and 0 bases at J, with 7 bases between. The CDR3 contains 16 residues. In germline, CDR1 is SGHTA, CDR2 FQGNSA. The CDR3 coding sequence is TGTGCCAGCAGCTTAGGATCAACCTCTGGGGCCAACGTCCTGACTTTC. Its protein product is CASSLGSTSGANVLTF. Complete variable domain (other parts from reference TRBV7-2 and TRBJ2-6): GAGVSQSPSNKVTEKGKDVELRCDPISGHTALYWYRQSLGQGLEFLIYFQGNSAPDKSGLPSDRFSAERTGGSVSTLTIQRTQQEDSAVYLCASSLGSTSGANVLTFGAGSRLTVL.

The gene calls are TRBV27 and TRBJ1-1, with D possibly matching TRBD1 (6 bases). The CDR3 extends over 15 amino acids. Germline V gene lookup returns CDR1 MNHEY and CDR2 SMNVEV (reference sequence). Trimming stripped 3 bases from V and 5 bases from J, with 16 bases between. The CDR3 is CASSFRAGEITEAFF. DNA of the CDR3: TGTGCCAGCAGTTTCAGGGCAGGGGAAATAACTGAAGCTTTCTTT.

The chain links TRBV24-1 to TRBJ1-2; D unresolved. V lost 3 bases and J 0 bases, leaving 10 bases between the germline ends. CDR1 is KGHDR and CDR2 is SFDVKD in the germline V gene. The CDR3 covers 15 residues. The CDR3 DNA reads TGTGCCACCAGTGATCCACGGACTACTAACTATGGCTACACCTTC. Amino acid sequence: CATSDPRTTNYGYTF.

V gene TRBV20-1 combines with J gene TRBJ2-3, with 9 bases aligning to TRBD2. V lost 3 bases and J lost 0; bases outside the gene matches: 7. The CDR3 extends over 16 amino acids. Germline lookup yields CDR1 DFQATT and CDR2 SNEGSKA (reference sequence). CDR3: CSASTWAGGSTDTQYF. CDR3 coding DNA: TGCAGTGCTAGTACATGGGCGGGGGGGAGCACAGATACGCAGTATTTT.

The V call is TRBV6-5, the J call TRBJ1-1, with D perhaps TRBD1 (5 bases). The CDR3 has 14 amino acids. Germline V CDR1 and CDR2: MNHEY, SVGAGI. The V and J ends lost 7 bases and 3 bases respectively, with 15 bases between them. The CDR3 spells CASTRDGADTEAFF. In DNA form, the CDR3 reads TGTGCCAGCACTCGGGACGGGGCGGACACTGAAGCTTTCTTT.

The CDR3 DNA follows: TGTGCCAGCAGCTTAGACGCGCTACAATACGAGCAGTACTTC. Its protein product is CASSLDALQYEQYF. The chain employs TRBV7-9 and TRBJ2-7; D remains unclear. Germline loops: CDR1 SEHNR, CDR2 FQNEAQ (reference sequence). The CDR3 is made up of 14 amino acids. Trimming took 1 base from V and 4 from J, leaving 11 bases between them.

The genes are TRBV9 and TRBJ1-1; D remains unclear. The V gene's germline CDR1 is SGDLS and CDR2 YYNGEE. V lost 0 bases and J lost 1, with 10 bases in between. The CDR3 sequence is 15 residues long. The CDR3 spells CASSVDPTPNTEAFF. CDR3 sequence (DNA): TGTGCCAGCAGCGTAGATCCTACACCGAACACTGAAGCTTTCTTT.

This clone was recorded only once. The chain joins TRBV7-8 to TRBJ2-1, with 8 bases that match TRBD2. V lost 6 bases and J lost 4; bases outside the gene matches: 23. CDR1 is SGHVS, CDR2 FQNEAQ, per germline. The CDR3 totals 20 residues. CDR3: CASRSQRVAGFYDLYNEQFF. The CDR3 coding sequence is TGTGCCAGCAGGTCACAGAGGGTAGCGGGATTTTACGATTTGTACAATGAGCAGTTCTTC.

The chain employs TRBV29-1 and TRBJ2-2; TRBD1 is a possible D gene (6 bases). This CDR3 contains 14 residues. V was trimmed by 7 bases and J by 4 bases, leaving 16 bases between them. Looked up from germline, CDR1 is SQVTM and CDR2 is ANQGSEA. CDR3 amino acids: CSARGQQTTGELFF. The CDR3 DNA is TGCAGCGCCCGTGGACAGCAGACCACCGGGGAGCTGTTTTTT.

The chain is built from TRBV6-5 and TRBJ1-5; perhaps TRBD1 as D (5 bases). Looked up from germline, CDR1 is MNHEY and CDR2 is SVGAGI. The CDR3 covers 15 residues. Trimming left V 9 bases short and J 3 bases short, with 18 bases between. The CDR3 sequence: CASMSQGAFNQPQHF. The CDR3 coding sequence is TGTGCCAGTATGTCTCAGGGAGCCTTCAATCAGCCCCAGCATTTT.

This rearrangement joins TRBV7-9 to TRBJ2-1; 13 bases map to TRBD2. This CDR3 is 19 amino acids long. After removal of 5 bases from V and 1 base from J, the junction contained 11 bases not matched to a gene. Germline CDR1 reads SEHNR; CDR2 reads FQNEAQ (reference sequence). CDR3 protein: CASSQTSGRARGSYNEQFF. The CDR3 DNA is TGTGCCAGCAGCCAAACTAGCGGGAGGGCCCGGGGGTCCTACAATGAGCAGTTCTTC.

This chain joins TRBV5-6 and TRBJ1-2; D possibly corresponds to TRBD1 (6 bases). The CDR3 runs to 13 residues. Between the trimmed V and J ends, which lost 8 bases and 7 bases, there was a span of 18 bases. The germline V gene encodes CDR1 SGHDT and CDR2 YYEEEE. CDR3 loop: CASTPLDSLGYTF. For the CDR3, the DNA is TGTGCCAGTACCCCCTTGGACAGCCTTGGCTACACCTTC. The full variable domain, completed using reference TRBV5-6 and TRBJ1-2, is DAGVTQSPTHLIKTRGQQVTLRCSPKSGHDTVSWYQQALGQGPQFIFQYYEEEERQRGNFPDRFSGHQFPNYSSELNVNALLLGDSALYLCASTPLDSLGYTFGSGTRLTVV.

Only a few counts were recorded for this clone. This chain uses TRBV4-3 with TRBJ1-5; D not certain. The CDR3 extends over 16 amino acids. Trimming took 0 bases from V and 6 from J, leaving 15 bases between them. Per the germline V gene, CDR1 is LGHNA and CDR2 is YSLEER. The CDR3 here is CASSQDLRTTIQPQHF. CDR3 in DNA: TGCGCCAGCAGCCAAGATCTCAGGACCACTATTCAGCCCCAGCATTTT.

This clone was detected once. The CDR3 DNA sequence: TGCGCCAGCAGCTTTAGCTCGGGACCCATCTTCAATGAGCAGTTCTTC. Amino acid sequence: CASSFSSGPIFNEQFF. The chain combines TRBV5-1 with TRBJ2-1; TRBD1 or TRBD2 may be the D gene (5 bases each). The CDR3 is made up of 16 amino acids. Germline CDR1 is SGHRS and CDR2 is YFSETQ. V lost 2 bases to trimming and J lost 6 bases, with 18 bases between them.

This chain joins TRBV28 and TRBJ2-6, with D possibly called TRBD1 or TRBD2 (5 bases each). This CDR3 region has 17 residues. The germline V gene has CDR1 MDHEN and CDR2 SYDVKM. The germline V and J ends were trimmed by 2 bases and 0 bases, with 11 bases remaining between them. The DNA of the CDR3 is TGTGCCAGCAGTTTACCGGGACGTGGCTCTGGGGCCAACGTCCTGACTTTC. This gives the protein CASSLPGRGSGANVLTF.

This rearrangement joins TRBV30 to TRBJ2-3; D not certain. CDR3 size: 12 residues. Trimming took off 2 bases at V and 5 bases at J, with 8 bases between the two ends. From germline, CDR1 is GTSNPN and CDR2 SVGIG (reference sequence). CDR3 protein: CAWSWVGDTQYF. Here the CDR3 DNA reads TGTGCCTGGAGTTGGGTCGGAGATACGCAGTATTTT.

On this clone itself: A read error may account for a junction end that differs from germline. This chain links TRBV5-4 with TRBJ2-7; 16 positions match TRBD2. The germline V gene has CDR1 SGHNT and CDR2 YYREEE (reference sequence). There are 14 residues in the CDR3. The CDR3 nucleotides read TGTGCCAGCAGCCCTCCGGGACTAGCGGGAGGGTTGTCCTTC. As protein: CASSPPGLAGGLSF.

This rearrangement joins TRBV24-1 to TRBJ1-6; D unresolved. V was pared by 4 bases and J by 6 bases, with 6 bases between. This CDR3 comprises 13 residues. CDR1 and CDR2 (germline): KGHDR, SFDVKD. CDR3 protein: CATSERPNSPLHF. CDR3 DNA sequence: TGTGCCACCAGTGAACGTCCTAATTCACCCCTCCACTTT.